This TCR beta chain was recorded in a study of T-cell memory formation after mild COVID-19 (dated by TCRdb to about 2021). For the study in its entirety: TCR sequence clusters from the two donors were largely donor specific. In two donors, T-cell clones that expanded and contracted after mild COVID-19 were followed by sequencing TCRalpha and TCRbeta repertoires longitudinally. Two young, previously healthy adult volunteers made up the cohort, one male and one female.

The table lists this clonotype with a few counts. This clone's antigen is unknown. No base-level quality is on record; no much larger clone is a single base apart. The paper's findings and limits, for the study overall: Only a couple of mild cases were covered by the study, and larger cohorts that include severe cases with pre-infection samples were considered necessary. SARS-CoV-2 specificity was not confirmed for the second-wave clones peaking on day 37. Some responding clones were detected in pre-infection memory, which suggested that pre-existing cross-reactive memory T cells had joined the SARS-CoV-2 response. Contracting CD4+ clones appeared mostly in the CM and EM memory subsets, whereas CD8+ clones were enriched in EMRA. Clones contracting from day 15 to 85 had balanced CD4/CD8 phenotypes, while a second wave expanding from day 15 to 37 was biased towards CD4+.

CDR1 is given as SEHNR and CDR2 as FQNEAQ, both from the germline V gene (reference sequence). The CDR3, from cysteine to phenylalanine, totals 14 residues. The read is trimmed to its CDR3 DNA, 42 bases read in frame from base 1. Trimming accounts for 11 bases at V and 8 bases at J, while the number of junction bases matched to no gene is 13. Sequencing took place on an Illumina NovaSeq 6000. TCRalpha and TCRbeta cDNA libraries were constructed by 5'RACE with constant-segment primers, with sample barcodes and unique molecular identifiers being introduced. RNA was extracted from every sample with Trizol reagent. The libraries were amplified in two PCR steps, and the second step added a second sample barcode and Illumina TruSeq adapters. The libraries were sequenced on an Illumina NovaSeq using 2 x 150 bp paired-end reads. The original pipeline was this. Demultiplexing of reads and collapsing into UMI-guided consensus sequences were performed with migec v1.2.7. Using mixcr v2.1.11, UMI consensuses were aligned to TRA and TRB V and J templates and then assembled into clonotypes. Clonotypes were classified as expanded or contracted when called significant by both edgeR and NoisET, with noise models trained on biological replicates. For edgeR calls, the thresholds were a false discovery rate-adjusted p below 0.01 and a log2 fold-change of 1. PCA with hierarchical clustering of max-normalized trajectories of the 1000 most abundant clonotypes was used as exploratory dynamics analysis. Separately sequenced CD4+ and CD8+ repertoires were used to assign the CD4 or CD8 phenotype of responding clones. TCRdb reran the public reads through fastp at Q25 and MiXCR, keeping productive beta chains. Each entry merges the rows of one CDR3 protein and shows their most common DNA and genes. Clone size and V and J calls follow TCRdb, not the original study. For this sample there are some 440,000 distinct CDR3 sequences; roughly 23% appear just once. The ten largest clones capture roughly an eighth of the sample.

Ficoll-Paque density gradient centrifugation was the method used to isolate PBMCs. The sequence joins TRBV7-9 to TRBJ2-1; TRBD2 fits 9 bases in the junction. This sequence originates from an adult woman who had mild COVID-19 (a few samples of this study predate the infection). The sample titles of this study are shuffled in the database, so cell type and time point are left out; the donor was told from shared clones. Sequenced input: PBMCs or a T cell subset sorted from them (not recorded which). The CDR3 region: CAGGRSGSKDEQFF. The DNA reads TGTGCCGGGGGACGTAGCGGGAGTAAGGATGAGCAGTTCTTC.